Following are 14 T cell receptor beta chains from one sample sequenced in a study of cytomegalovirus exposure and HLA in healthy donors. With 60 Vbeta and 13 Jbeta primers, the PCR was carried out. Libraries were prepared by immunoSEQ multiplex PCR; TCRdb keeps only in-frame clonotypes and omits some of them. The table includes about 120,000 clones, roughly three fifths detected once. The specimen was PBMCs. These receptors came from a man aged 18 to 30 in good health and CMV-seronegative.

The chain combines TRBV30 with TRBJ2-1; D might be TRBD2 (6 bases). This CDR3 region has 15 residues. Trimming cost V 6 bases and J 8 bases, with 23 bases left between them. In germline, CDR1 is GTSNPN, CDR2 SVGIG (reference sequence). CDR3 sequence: CACLARGERGDEQFF. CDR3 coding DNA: TGTGCCTGCTTAGCGCGGGGTGAGAGAGGGGATGAGCAGTTCTTC.

The CDR3 nucleotides read TGTGCCTGGAGCCGCAATGAGCAGTTCTTC. It specifies CAWSRNEQFF. This chain connects TRBV30 to TRBJ2-1; D unresolved. Per germline, CDR1 GTSNPN and CDR2 SVGIG (reference sequence). The ends were cut back, 3 bases at V and 6 bases at J, with 3 bases in the middle. This CDR3 is built from 10 residues.

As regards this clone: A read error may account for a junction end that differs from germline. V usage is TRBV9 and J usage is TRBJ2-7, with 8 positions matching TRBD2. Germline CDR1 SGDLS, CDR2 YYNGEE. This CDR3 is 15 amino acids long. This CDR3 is CVSSGAGASSYEQYF. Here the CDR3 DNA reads TGTGTCAGCAGCGGAGCGGGAGCCTCCTCATACGAGCAGTACTTC.

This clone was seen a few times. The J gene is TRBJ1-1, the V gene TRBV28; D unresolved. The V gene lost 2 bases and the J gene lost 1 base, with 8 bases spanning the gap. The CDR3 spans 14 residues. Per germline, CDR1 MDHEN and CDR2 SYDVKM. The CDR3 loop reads CASSLLNPNTEAFF. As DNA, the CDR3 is TGTGCCAGCAGTTTACTAAATCCGAACACTGAAGCTTTCTTT. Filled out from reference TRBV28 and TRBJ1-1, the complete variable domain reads DVKVTQSSRYLVKRTGEKVFLECVQDMDHENMFWYRQDPGLGLRLIYFSYDVKMKEKGDIPEGYSVSREKKERFSLILESASTNQTSMYLCASSLLNPNTEAFFGQGTRLTVV.

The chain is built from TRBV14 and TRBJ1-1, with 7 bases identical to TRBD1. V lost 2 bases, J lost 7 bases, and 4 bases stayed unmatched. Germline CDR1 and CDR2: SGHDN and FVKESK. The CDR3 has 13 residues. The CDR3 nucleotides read TGTGCCAGCAGCCAATACAGGGGCGTTGAAGCTTTCTTT. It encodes CASSQYRGVEAFF.

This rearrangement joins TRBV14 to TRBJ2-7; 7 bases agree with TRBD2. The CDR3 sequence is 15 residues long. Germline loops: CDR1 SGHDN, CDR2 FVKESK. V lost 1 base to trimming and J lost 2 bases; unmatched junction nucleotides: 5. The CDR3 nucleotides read TGTGCCAGCAGCCAAGTCGCCGCGGGAGCCTACGAGCAGTACTTC. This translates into CASSQVAAGAYEQYF.

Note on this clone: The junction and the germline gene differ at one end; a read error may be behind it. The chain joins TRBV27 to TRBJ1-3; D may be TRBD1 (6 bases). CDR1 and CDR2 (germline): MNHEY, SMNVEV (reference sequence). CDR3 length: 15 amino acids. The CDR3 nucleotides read TGTTCCAGCAGTTTAATAGGGGGCTCTGGAAACACCATATATTTT. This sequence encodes CSSSLIGGSGNTIYF.

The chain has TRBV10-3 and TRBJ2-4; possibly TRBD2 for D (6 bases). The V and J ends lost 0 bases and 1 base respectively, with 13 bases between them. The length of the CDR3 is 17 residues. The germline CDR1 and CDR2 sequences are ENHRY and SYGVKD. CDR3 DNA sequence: TGTGCCATCAGTGAGTCGACCGGGAGCGCCGCCAAAAACATTCAGTACTTC. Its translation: CAISESTGSAAKNIQYF.

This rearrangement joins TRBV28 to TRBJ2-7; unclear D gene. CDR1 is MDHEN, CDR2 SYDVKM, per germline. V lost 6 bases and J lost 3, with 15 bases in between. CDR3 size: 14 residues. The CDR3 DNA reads TGTGCCAGCAGCCCGCCCGGTACCCTCTACGAGCAGTACTTC. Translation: CASSPPGTLYEQYF.

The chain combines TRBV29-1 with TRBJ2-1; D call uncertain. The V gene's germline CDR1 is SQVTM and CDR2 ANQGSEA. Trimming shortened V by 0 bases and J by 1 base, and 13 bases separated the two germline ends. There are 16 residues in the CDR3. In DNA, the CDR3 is TGCAGCGTTGAAGATCGCGGCAGACCTTCCTACAATGAGCAGTTCTTC. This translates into CSVEDRGRPSYNEQFF.

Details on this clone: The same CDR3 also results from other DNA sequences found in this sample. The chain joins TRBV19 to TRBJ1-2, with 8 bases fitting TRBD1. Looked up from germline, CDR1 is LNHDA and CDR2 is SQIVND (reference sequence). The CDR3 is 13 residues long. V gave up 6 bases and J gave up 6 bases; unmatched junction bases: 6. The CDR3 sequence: CASRKDRVDGYTF. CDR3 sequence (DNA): TGTGCCAGTAGAAAGGACAGGGTGGATGGCTACACCTTC. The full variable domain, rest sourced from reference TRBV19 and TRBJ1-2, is DGGITQSPKYLFRKEGQNVTLSCEQNLNHDAMYWYRQDPGQGLRLIYYSQIVNDFQKGDIAEGYSVSREKKESFPLTVTSAQKNPTAFYLCASRKDRVDGYTFGSGTRLTVV.

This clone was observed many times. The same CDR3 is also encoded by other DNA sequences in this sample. The CDR3 loop reads CASSLAGGYTEAFF. The DNA for the CDR3 is TGCGCCAGCAGCTTGGCCGGAGGGTACACTGAAGCTTTCTTT. This chain joins TRBV5-1 and TRBJ1-1, with no clear D. This CDR3 contains 14 residues. Germline CDR1 is SGHRS and CDR2 is YFSETQ. V was trimmed by 0 bases and J by 3 bases, leaving 9 bases between them. The complete variable domain, with remaining parts taken from reference TRBV5-1 and TRBJ1-1, reads KAGVTQTPRYLIKTRGQQVTLSCSPISGHRSVSWYQQTPGQGLQFLFEYFSETQRNKGNFPGRFSGRQFSNSRSEMNVSTLELGDSALYLCASSLAGGYTEAFFGQGTRLTVV.

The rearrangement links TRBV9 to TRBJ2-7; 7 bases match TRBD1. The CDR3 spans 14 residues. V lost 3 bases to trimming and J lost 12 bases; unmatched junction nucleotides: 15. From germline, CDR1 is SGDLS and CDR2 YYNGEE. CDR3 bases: TGTGCCAGCAGCGAGCAGGACAGGTCCGTACTAAGGTACTTC. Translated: CASSEQDRSVLRYF.

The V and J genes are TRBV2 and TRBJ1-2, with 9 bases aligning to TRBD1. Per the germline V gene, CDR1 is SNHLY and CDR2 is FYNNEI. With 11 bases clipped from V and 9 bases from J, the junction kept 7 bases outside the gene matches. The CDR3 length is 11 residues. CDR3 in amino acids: CASRDRDRYTF. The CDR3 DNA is TGTGCCTCAAGGGACAGGGATCGCTACACCTTC.